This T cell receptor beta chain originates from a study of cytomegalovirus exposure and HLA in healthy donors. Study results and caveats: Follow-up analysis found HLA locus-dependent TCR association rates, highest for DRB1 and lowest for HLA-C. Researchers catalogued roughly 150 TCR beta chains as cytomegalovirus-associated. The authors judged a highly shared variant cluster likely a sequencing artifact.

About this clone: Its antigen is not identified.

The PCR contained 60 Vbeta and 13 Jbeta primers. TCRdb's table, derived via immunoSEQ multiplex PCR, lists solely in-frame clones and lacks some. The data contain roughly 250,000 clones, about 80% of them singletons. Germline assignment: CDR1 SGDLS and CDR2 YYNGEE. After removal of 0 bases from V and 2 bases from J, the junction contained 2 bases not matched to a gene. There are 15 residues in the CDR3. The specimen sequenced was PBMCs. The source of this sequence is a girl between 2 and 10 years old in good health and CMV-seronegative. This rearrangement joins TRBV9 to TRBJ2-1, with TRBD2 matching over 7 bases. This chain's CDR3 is CASSVGGGPYNEQFF. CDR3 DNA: TGTGCCAGCAGCGTAGGGGGGGGTCCCTACAATGAGCAGTTCTTC.